This T cell receptor (beta chain) was recovered during a study of cytomegalovirus exposure and HLA in healthy donors (dated by TCRdb to about 2017). Regarding the complete study: In an earlier analysis of 587 of the donors, 276 Gb of sequence data and 117 million unique TCR beta sequences from some 170 million T cells were reported. To study patterns of TCR occurrence, a later analysis re-analyzed previously published TCR beta repertoires from several hundred donors and added high-resolution HLA genotyping. Of the roughly 420 genotyped donors, 70% to 90% were placed in the genetic ancestry cluster associated with self-reported Caucasian donors. Four to six DR-DQ haplotypes were handled as single units for association and clustering, since linkage in the cohort was strong. High-throughput TCR immunosequencing, statistical association of individual TCRs with disease status, and machine learning were combined to predict cytomegalovirus infection status. An earlier analysis of roughly 600 of the donors used high-throughput TCR beta sequencing to judge whether each TCR beta V gene segment behaved as functional or pseudogenic. Rather than using new phenotypic data, the later analysis identified candidate immune exposures from TCR beta sequences and from how often those sequences occurred across donors. Donor age, sex, ethnicity and CMV serostatus were compiled together with the repertoire data. Roughly 300 gigabases of sequencing data and tens of millions of unique TCR sequences were included in an early release covering about 600 HLA-typed donors. Along with the roughly 710-subject first cohort, a separate validation cohort of about 110 different subjects was used. Class I and class II HLA loci were covered by the typing at four-digit resolution. Across 398 genotyped donors of the cohort, an average of 235,054 unique TCR beta nucleotide sequences per donor were sequenced, and roughly 20% of those sequences were non-productive. Every repertoire in the discovery cohort had been generated on one and the same sequencing platform. Typing coverage differed by locus: A, B, C, DRB1 and DQB1 were typed in about 629-640 donors, DQA1 in 500 to 550, DPA1 in roughly 590, and DPB1 in 472. Using immunosequencing, the study profiled T cell repertoires from approximately 700 subjects and related those repertoires to cytomegalovirus serostatus. In a later genetic analysis, genome-wide SNP genotypes for about 65% of the roughly 670 donors were used, and that subset was treated as a discovery cohort. The study aimed to test whether signatures of past pathogen exposure could be identified by cataloging public T cell receptors.

With respect to this clone: The antigen it recognizes is unknown. One base away there is no much larger clone; base qualities are not given.

The cohort consisted of approximately 690 healthy bone marrow donors. At the time of sampling, every cohort member was nominally healthy, though immune exposures that went unrecorded were likely present. The donor tested CMV seropositive and was one of the 289 seropositive cohort members. Every donor gave a peripheral blood sample, and the peripheral blood mononuclear cells from that sample were used for TCR beta sequencing. Genomic DNA extraction from the blood cell samples was performed with the Qiagen DNeasy Blood Extraction Kit. Libraries came from the immunoSEQ multiplex PCR assay. For the multiplex PCR, a mixture combining 60 forward primers for TCR Vbeta segments and 13 reverse primers for TCR Jbeta segments was used. The CDR3 region of rearranged TCR beta genes was amplified from genomic DNA with a multiplex PCR assay. The Illumina HiSeq System was used to sequence the amplified TCR beta libraries as 87-base-pair reads. On the study's bioinformatics: Across the 600 to 700 repertoires, a later analysis counted 75 million to 90 million unique TCR beta chains, approximately 10 million of which were shared by at least two donors. Raw reads were error-corrected and collapsed into unique sequences with a nearest-neighbor algorithm that merged closely related sequences to remove PCR and sequencing errors. Alignment of CDR3 sequences to IMGT reference sequences was used to assign V, D and J gene segments. For a sequence to be retained, a match of at least six nucleotides was required to both a V gene segment and a J gene segment. A rearrangement was called productive if the CDR3 had no stop codons and remained in frame with V and J, and every other rearrangement was called non-productive. CDR3 was defined according to IMGT convention as the region running from the second conserved V-encoded cysteine to the conserved J-encoded phenylalanine. The earlier analysis of fewer than 700 of the donors excluded sequences that lacked an unambiguous match to a single V gene segment. An earlier analysis of fewer than 750 of the donors called V segments functional above 56.7% productive rearrangements and segregating when the between-donor standard deviation exceeded 5%. A statistical classification framework was built for diagnosing cytomegalovirus status from the catalog of TCR beta chain sequences. In a later analysis, V and J genes were assigned by comparing TCR nucleotide sequences against IMGT/GENE-DB human TR gene sequences. A later analysis assigned CDR3 sequences and most-parsimonious VDJ recombination scenarios with the TCRdist pipeline. In a later analysis, each TCR beta chain was defined by its CDR3 amino acid sequence together with its V-gene family, and reads lacking a unique V-gene family were excluded. As a way to deal with suspected cross-contamination and a sequencing artifact, a later analysis dropped roughly 620 nucleotide sequences that were highly shared and had low generation probability. A later analysis calculated a clonal expansion index for each public chain from normalized within-repertoire ranks of inferred template counts. In a later analysis, generation probabilities were computed with a VDJ recombination model fitted to out-of-frame rearrangements, and the resulting probabilities were checked against IGoR. A later analysis scored TCR-TCR, TCR-HLA and TCR-CMV co-occurrence with hypergeometric tests, applying a repertoire-size bias correction to TCR pairs. False discovery rates were estimated in a later analysis by permuting HLA or CMV assignments 20 times. In a later analysis, co-occurring TCRs were grouped using DBSCAN, and TCRdist sequence similarity was added for clustering within HLA-allele-positive subsets. Co-occurrence clustering excluded repertoires with fewer than 30,000 or more than 120,000 public chains, plus five with anomalous nucleotide sharing. In its TCRdb copy, this immuneACCESS table keeps in-frame sequences only and misses some clones. Where compared with another copy, unresolved V genes explain less than half of these, and the others have no known cause. The D gene and trimming were derived from the DNA, and the V and J assignments and clone size from that table. Within this sample are 100,000 to 150,000 clones, with approximately 87% of them counted one time only. The ten top clones hold 15% to 20% of the sample.

Reading the germline V gene (reference sequence) gives CDR1 MNHEY and CDR2 SMNVEV. The CDR3 goes from the cysteine to the phenylalanine over 16 residues. The read is trimmed to its CDR3 DNA, 48 bases read in frame from base 1. Trimming accounts for 3 bases at V and 0 bases at J, while the number of junction bases matched to no gene is 6. Overall study outcomes, separate from this receptor: In a later genetic analysis, a missense DCLRE1C variant was associated with V-gene and J-gene trimming of TCR beta chains, and the association was replicated in an independent cohort. The classifier was reported to diagnose cytomegalovirus status with high specificity and sensitivity in both the original cohort and the validation cohort. The study listed 150 to 200 TCR beta chains as associated with cytomegalovirus. Assigning TCR associations to individual alleles was difficult when HLA alleles, especially DR and DQ, strongly co-occurred. The authors suggested that the approach could potentially be extended to other disease states and immunological phenotypes. Most TCR sequences were observed very rarely across donors, whereas some public TCRs were present in many individuals. In a later analysis, the rate of TCR association differed among HLA loci, with DRB1 alleles having the most associated TCRs and HLA-C alleles having the fewest. Sequencing depth was assumed to be roughly uniform across donors in the presence/absence analyses, though that assumption may not hold. Compared with equally common non-associated chains, HLA-associated TCR beta chains in a later analysis were more clonally expanded and had lower generation probabilities. A cluster of highly shared sequence variants was judged likely to be a technical artifact of the sequencing pipeline. Because HLA typing was unavailable for some donors at each locus, only the typed subset was used in association tests. A later analysis found that most CMV-associated TCR beta chains appeared HLA-restricted, with HLA associations seemingly driven largely by CMV exposure. According to a later genetic analysis, donors in an Asian-associated ancestry cluster had fewer N-insertions in productive TCRs than the approximately 710-donor mean. This cohort had only TCR beta chains sequenced, and the lack of alpha or paired-chain data limited which features could be detected. Broadly in line with IMGT annotations, most TCR beta V segments showed up in productive rearrangements about 90% or about 30% of the time in an earlier analysis of approximately 600 of the donors. A later analysis reported that several top co-occurrence clusters appeared linked to parvovirus B19, influenza, CMV and Epstein-Barr virus. CMV serostatus was the only immune exposure information available for the cohort. In vitro tests confirmed that a few of the cytomegalovirus-associated TCR beta chains recognize cytomegalovirus antigens. A later analysis associated 15,000 to 20,000 TCR beta sequences with specific HLA alleles at a false discovery rate of 0.05. The earlier analysis of fewer than 750 of the donors excluded around 17 rarely observed V segments, including chromosome 9 orphons, because counts were too low. The 87-base-pair reads could not distinguish some IMGT-functional V segments, including TRBV6-2 and TRBV6-3, so those segments were excluded. Correlated functional status among segregating V segments might reflect linkage disequilibrium, but an unknown experimental factor could not be ruled out. A further reported finding was that TCR beta sequences accurately predicted the HLA-A and HLA-B alleles for most subjects in the first cohort.

The chain links TRBV27 with TRBJ1-2, with 8 bases aligning to TRBD1. The sequenced material came from PBMCs. The origin of this receptor is a man between 18 and 35 years old in good health and CMV-seropositive. The CDR3 protein: CASSFRTGHSNYGYTF. The nucleotide sequence reads TGTGCCAGCAGTTTTCGGACAGGGCACTCTAACTATGGCTACACCTTC.